This T cell receptor beta chain was identified during a study of cytomegalovirus exposure and HLA in healthy donors. Whole-study context: In an earlier analysis, some 110 million unique TCR beta sequences were found from about 180 million T cells. General study findings and limits: A link between a missense DCLRE1C variant and TCR beta V- and J-gene trimming emerged from a later analysis.

Notes on this clone: The antigen is unknown.

The PCR was carried out with 60 Vbeta primers and 13 Jbeta primers. Sequenced by immunoSEQ multiplex PCR; TCRdb stores in-frame clones only, minus some. The sample records about 120,000 clones, more than 60% being singletons. This CDR3 has 13 residues. The ends were cut back, 7 bases at V and 3 bases at J, with 12 bases in the middle. The germline V gene has CDR1 MNHNS and CDR2 SASEGT. This chain connects TRBV6-1 to TRBJ1-1; weak D call: TRBD1 (5 bases). This clonotype originated in a man in his thirties or forties in good health and CMV-seronegative. The sample taken for sequencing was PBMCs. The CDR3 is CASNEGRDTEAFF. Written as DNA, the CDR3 is TGTGCCAGCAATGAGGGCAGGGACACTGAAGCTTTCTTT.